These 8 T cell receptor beta chains were sequenced from one sample in a study of PD-1 blockade in classical Hodgkin lymphoma. The table came from immunoSEQ multiplex PCR; TCRdb's copy has only in-frame clones and leaves some out. Of approximately 25,000 clones in the sample, about 70% were seen once. Every single patient, without exception, relapsed after autologous stem cell transplantation, and brentuximab vedotin exposure varied. The material sequenced was peripheral blood mononuclear cells (PBMCs), taken at baseline. The receptors stem from a human donor with classical Hodgkin lymphoma.

This rearrangement joins TRBV6-5 to TRBJ2-2; 10 bases align to TRBD1. Per the germline V gene, CDR1 is MNHEY and CDR2 is SVGAGI. V trimming: 5 bases; J trimming: 8 bases; junction bases outside the gene matches: 8. CDR3 length equals 15 residues. Here the CDR3 reads CASSPWTGGGGELFF. CDR3 DNA: TGTGCCAGCAGTCCCTGGACAGGGGGAGGTGGGGAGCTGTTTTTT.

The DNA of the CDR3 is TGTGCCAGCAGCCTCAGCAATCAGCCCCAGCATTTT. Translated: CASSLSNQPQHF. The chain combines TRBV7-9 with TRBJ1-5; D not certain. The CDR3 is 12 residues long. Deletions cut 5 bases from V and 1 base from J, with 3 bases between. CDR1 SEHNR and CDR2 FQNEAQ come from the germline V gene (reference sequence).

This clone was detected a few times. The V call is TRBV7-8, the J call TRBJ1-2; D perhaps matches TRBD1 (6 bases). CDR3 length equals 14 residues. Trimming stripped 2 bases from V and 4 bases from J, with 11 bases between. Germline CDR1 reads SGHVS; CDR2 reads FQNEAQ. The CDR3: CASSLIRGAYGYTF. CDR3 bases: TGTGCCAGCAGCTTAATCAGGGGCGCCTATGGCTACACCTTC.

The chain employs TRBV27 and TRBJ1-2; D may be TRBD1 (5 bases). The germline V gene has CDR1 MNHEY and CDR2 SMNVEV (reference sequence). CDR3 length: 12 residues. V dropped 5 bases and J dropped 7 bases, with 11 bases sitting between them. CDR3 coding DNA: TGTGCCAGCAGTCCCTTTGGGGGTGGCTACACCTTC. The encoded protein is CASSPFGGGYTF.

The chain recombines TRBV10-3 with TRBJ1-1; the match to TRBD1 covers 9 bases. The V gene's germline CDR1 is ENHRY and CDR2 SYGVKD. The CDR3 is made up of 14 amino acids. V was clipped by 6 bases and J by 2 bases; unmatched bases: 4. CDR3 residues: CAISLQGANTEAFF. The CDR3 nucleotides read TGTGCCATCAGCCTACAGGGGGCTAACACTGAAGCTTTCTTT.

The rearrangement uses TRBV2 and TRBJ1-6; D is possibly TRBD1 (5 bases). V lost 7 bases and J 7 bases, leaving 17 bases between the germline ends. Germline V CDR1 and CDR2: SNHLY, FYNNEI. This CDR3 has 15 residues. CDR3 in DNA: TGTGCCAGCATCAGAATCCGGGACCCAAATTCACCCCTCCACTTT. Its translation: CASIRIRDPNSPLHF.

The gene calls are TRBV15 and TRBJ2-7, with TRBD1 matching 11 bases. The CDR3 has 15 amino acids. Looked up from germline, CDR1 is LNHNV and CDR2 is YYDKDF (reference sequence). V trimming: 3 bases; J trimming: 5 bases; junction bases outside the gene matches: 6. The CDR3 bases are TGTGCCACCAGCAGCTGGACAGGGGGCTTCGACGAGCAGTACTTC. The encoded protein is CATSSWTGGFDEQYF.

This clone has just one count. This rearrangement joins TRBV4-1 to TRBJ2-3; a weak D match, TRBD2 (6 bases). Trimming pared 3 bases from V and 2 bases from J, leaving 15 bases between. CDR3 length equals 16 residues. Germline CDR1 is MGHRA and CDR2 is YSYEKL. CDR3 region: CASSQGLQSPTDTQYF. In DNA form, the CDR3 reads TGCGCCAGCAGCCAGGGACTCCAATCCCCCACAGATACGCAGTATTTT.